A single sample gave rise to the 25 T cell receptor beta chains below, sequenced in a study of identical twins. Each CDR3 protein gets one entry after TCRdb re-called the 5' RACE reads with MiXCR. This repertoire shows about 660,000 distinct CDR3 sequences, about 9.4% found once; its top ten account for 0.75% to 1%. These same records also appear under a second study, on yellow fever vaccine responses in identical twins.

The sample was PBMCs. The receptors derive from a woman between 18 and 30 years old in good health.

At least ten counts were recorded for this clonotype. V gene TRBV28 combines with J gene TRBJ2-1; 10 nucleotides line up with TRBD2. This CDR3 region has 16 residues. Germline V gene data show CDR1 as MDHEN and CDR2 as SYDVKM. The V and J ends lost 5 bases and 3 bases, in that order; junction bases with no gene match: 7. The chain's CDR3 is CASSPSRLAGYNEQFF. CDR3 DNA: TGTGCCAGCAGTCCCTCCCGACTAGCGGGCTACAATGAGCAGTTCTTC.

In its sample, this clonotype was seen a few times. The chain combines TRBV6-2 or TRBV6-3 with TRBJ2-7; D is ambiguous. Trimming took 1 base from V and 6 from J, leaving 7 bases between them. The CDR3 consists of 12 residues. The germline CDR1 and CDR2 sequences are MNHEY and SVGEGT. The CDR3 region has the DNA TGTGCCAGCAGTTACTTCGTAGGCGAGCAGTACTTC. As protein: CASSYFVGEQYF.

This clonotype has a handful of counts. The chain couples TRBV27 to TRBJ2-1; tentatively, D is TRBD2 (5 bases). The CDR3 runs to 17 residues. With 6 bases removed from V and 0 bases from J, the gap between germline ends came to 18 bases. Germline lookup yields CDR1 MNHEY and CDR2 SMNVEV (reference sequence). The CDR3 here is CASSRETRLSSYNEQFF. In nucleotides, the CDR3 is TGTGCCAGCAGCCGCGAAACCCGACTAAGCTCCTACAATGAGCAGTTCTTC.

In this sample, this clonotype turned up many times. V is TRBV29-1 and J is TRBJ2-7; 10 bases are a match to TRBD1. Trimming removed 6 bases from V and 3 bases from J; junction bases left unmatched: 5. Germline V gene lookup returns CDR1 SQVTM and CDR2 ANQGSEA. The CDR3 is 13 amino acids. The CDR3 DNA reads TGCAGCGTAGGCGGACAGGGGGGCTACGAGCAGTACTTC. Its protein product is CSVGGQGGYEQYF.

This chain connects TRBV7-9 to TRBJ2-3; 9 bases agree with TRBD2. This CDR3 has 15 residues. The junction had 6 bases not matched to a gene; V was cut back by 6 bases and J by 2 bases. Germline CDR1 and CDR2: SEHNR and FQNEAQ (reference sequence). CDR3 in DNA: TGTGCCAGCAGGCCTAGACTAGCGGCCACAGATACGCAGTATTTT. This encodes CASRPRLAATDTQYF.

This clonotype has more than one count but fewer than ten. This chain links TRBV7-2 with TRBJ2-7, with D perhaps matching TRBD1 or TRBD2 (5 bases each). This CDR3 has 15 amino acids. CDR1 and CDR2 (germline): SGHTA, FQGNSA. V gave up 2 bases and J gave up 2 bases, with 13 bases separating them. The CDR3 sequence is CASSLRDAGAYEQYF. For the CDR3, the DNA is TGTGCCAGCAGCTTAAGGGACGCCGGGGCCTACGAGCAGTACTTC.

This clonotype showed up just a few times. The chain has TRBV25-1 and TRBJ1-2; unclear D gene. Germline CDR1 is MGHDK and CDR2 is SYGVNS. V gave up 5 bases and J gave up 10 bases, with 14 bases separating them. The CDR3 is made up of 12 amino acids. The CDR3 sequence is CASSIPDGAYTF. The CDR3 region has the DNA TGTGCCAGCAGTATCCCGGACGGAGCCTACACCTTC.

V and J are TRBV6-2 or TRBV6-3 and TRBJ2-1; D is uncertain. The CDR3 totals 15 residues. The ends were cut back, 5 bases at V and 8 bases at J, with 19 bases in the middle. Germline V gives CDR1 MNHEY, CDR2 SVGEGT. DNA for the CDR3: TGTGCCAGCAGTCCGTCCAACTCATCCTGGCATGAGCAGTTCTTC. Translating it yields CASSPSNSSWHEQFF.

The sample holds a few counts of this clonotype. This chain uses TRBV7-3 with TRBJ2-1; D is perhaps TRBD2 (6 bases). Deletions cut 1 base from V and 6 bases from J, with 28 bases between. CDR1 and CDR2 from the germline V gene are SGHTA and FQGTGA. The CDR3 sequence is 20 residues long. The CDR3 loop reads CASSLILMTGGAPAGNEQFF. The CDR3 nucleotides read TGTGCCAGCAGCTTAATATTAATGACGGGCGGGGCTCCCGCCGGCAATGAGCAGTTCTTC.

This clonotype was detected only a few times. The CDR3 region is CASSLRGRGGELFF. CDR3 sequence (DNA): TGTGCCAGCAGTTTACGGGGGCGCGGCGGGGAGCTGTTTTTT. This chain links TRBV28 with TRBJ2-2; D may match TRBD1 or TRBD2 (6 bases each). The CDR3 is 14 residues long. Germline CDR1 is MDHEN and CDR2 is SYDVKM. V was trimmed by 2 bases and J by 7 bases, leaving 11 bases between them.

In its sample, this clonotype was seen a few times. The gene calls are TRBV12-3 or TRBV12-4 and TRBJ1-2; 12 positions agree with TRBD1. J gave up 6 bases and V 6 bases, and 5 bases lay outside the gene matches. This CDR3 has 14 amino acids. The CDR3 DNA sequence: TGTGCCAGCAGGGCGGGACAGGGGGCAAATGGCTACACCTTC. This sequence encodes CASRAGQGANGYTF.

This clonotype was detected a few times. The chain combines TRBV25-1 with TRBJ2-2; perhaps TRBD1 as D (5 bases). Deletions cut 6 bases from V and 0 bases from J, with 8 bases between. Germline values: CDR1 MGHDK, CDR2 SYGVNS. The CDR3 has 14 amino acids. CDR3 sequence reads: CASSGHANTGELFF. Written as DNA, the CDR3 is TGTGCCAGCAGCGGACATGCGAACACCGGGGAGCTGTTTTTT.

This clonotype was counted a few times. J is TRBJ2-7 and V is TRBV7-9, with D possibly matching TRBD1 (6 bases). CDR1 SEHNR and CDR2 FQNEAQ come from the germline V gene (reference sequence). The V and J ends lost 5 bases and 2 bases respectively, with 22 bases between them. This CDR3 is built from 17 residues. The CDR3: CASSPQGIGFMAYEQYF. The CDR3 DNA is TGTGCCAGCAGCCCCCAGGGGATTGGGTTTATGGCCTACGAGCAGTACTTC.

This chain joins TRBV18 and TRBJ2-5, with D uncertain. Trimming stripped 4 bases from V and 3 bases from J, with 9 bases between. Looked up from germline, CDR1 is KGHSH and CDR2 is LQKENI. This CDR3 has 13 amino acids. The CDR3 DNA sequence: TGTGCCAGCTCACACACTAAGGAAGAGACCCAGTACTTC. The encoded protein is CASSHTKEETQYF.

The CDR3 protein is CASSQYYQGEAFF. CDR3 in DNA: TGCGCCAGCAGCCAGTACTACCAGGGTGAAGCTTTCTTT. The V and J genes are TRBV4-3 and TRBJ1-1; maybe TRBD1 (5 bases). The V gene lost 3 bases and the J gene lost 7 bases, with 12 bases spanning the gap. The CDR3 has 13 amino acids. The germline gives CDR1 LGHNA, CDR2 YSLEER.

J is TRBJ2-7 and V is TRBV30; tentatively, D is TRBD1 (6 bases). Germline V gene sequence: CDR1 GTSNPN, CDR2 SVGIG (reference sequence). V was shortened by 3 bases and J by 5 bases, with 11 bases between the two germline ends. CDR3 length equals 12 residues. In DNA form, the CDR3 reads TGTGCCTGGAGCCAGAACAGGGACGAGCAGTACTTC. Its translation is CAWSQNRDEQYF.

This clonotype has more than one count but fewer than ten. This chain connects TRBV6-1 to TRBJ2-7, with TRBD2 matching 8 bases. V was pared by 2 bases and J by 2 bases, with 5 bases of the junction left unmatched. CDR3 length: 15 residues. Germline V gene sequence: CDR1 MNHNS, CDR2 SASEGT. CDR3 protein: CASSEYQRGPYEQYF. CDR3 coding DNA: TGTGCCAGCAGTGAATACCAGCGGGGGCCCTACGAGCAGTACTTC.

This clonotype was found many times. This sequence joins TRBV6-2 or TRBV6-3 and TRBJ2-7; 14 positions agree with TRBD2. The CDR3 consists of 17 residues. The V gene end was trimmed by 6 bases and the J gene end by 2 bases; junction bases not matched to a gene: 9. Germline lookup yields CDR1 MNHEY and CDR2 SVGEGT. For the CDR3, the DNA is TGTGCCAGCAGCCAAGGGACTAGCGGGAGAGGGCCCTACGAGCAGTACTTC. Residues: CASSQGTSGRGPYEQYF.

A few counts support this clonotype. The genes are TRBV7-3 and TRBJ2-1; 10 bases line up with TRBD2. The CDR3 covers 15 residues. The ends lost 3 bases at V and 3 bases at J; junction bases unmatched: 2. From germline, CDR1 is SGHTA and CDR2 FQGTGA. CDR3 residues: CASSFSGGLYNEQFF. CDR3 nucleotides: TGTGCCAGCAGCTTTAGCGGGGGGCTCTACAATGAGCAGTTCTTC.

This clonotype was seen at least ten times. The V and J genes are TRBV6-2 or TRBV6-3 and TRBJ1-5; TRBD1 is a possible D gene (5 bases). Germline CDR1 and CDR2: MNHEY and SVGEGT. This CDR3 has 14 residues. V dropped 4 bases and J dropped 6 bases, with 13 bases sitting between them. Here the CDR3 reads CASSWQGTVQPQHF. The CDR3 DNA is TGTGCCAGCAGTTGGCAGGGAACTGTTCAGCCCCAGCATTTT.

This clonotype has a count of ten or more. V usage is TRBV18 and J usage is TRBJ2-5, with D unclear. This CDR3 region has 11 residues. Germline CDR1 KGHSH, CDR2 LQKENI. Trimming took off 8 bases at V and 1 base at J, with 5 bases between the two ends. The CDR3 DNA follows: TGTGCCAGCAGTACCCAAGAGACCCAGTACTTC. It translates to CASSTQETQYF.

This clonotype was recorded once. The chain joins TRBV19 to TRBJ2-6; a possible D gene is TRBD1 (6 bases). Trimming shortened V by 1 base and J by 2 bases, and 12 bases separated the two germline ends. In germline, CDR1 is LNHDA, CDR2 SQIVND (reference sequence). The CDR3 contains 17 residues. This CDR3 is CASSIGQDHAGANVLTF. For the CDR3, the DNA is TGTGCCAGTAGTATAGGACAGGACCACGCTGGGGCCAACGTCCTGACTTTC.

CDR3 nucleotide sequence: TGTGCCAGCAGCTCCCAGGGTCCCGGGGAGCTGTTTTTT. Protein product: CASSSQGPGELFF. V and J are TRBV12-3 or TRBV12-4 and TRBJ2-2; D is possibly TRBD1 (5 bases). The CDR3 has 13 residues. Trimming took off 6 bases at V and 6 bases at J, with 11 bases between the two ends.

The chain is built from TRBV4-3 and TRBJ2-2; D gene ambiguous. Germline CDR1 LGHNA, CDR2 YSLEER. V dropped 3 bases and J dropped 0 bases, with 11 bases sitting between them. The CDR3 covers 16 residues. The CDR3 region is CASSQQDGPNTGELFF. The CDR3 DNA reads TGCGCCAGCAGCCAGCAGGACGGGCCGAACACCGGGGAGCTGTTTTTT.

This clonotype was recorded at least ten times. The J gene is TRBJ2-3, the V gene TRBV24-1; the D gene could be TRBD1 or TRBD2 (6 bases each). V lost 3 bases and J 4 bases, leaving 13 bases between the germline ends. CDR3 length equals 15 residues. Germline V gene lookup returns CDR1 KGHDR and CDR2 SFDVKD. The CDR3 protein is CATSDPGQRADTQYF. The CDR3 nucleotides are TGTGCCACCAGTGATCCTGGACAGCGGGCAGATACGCAGTATTTT.